This section outlines one T cell receptor beta chain sequence together with its context. TCRdb recomputed calls from the reads with MiXCR, one row per CDR3 protein. The sample gives 250,000 to 300,000 distinct CDR3 sequences, about 17% of which show up once; roughly 45% is in the top ten. This specimen belongs to a study of T cell repertoires in cytomegalovirus infection. About the research overall: Public TCR beta signatures were indicative of both CMV infection and a matching HLA type.

V lost 4 bases to trimming and J lost 2 bases; unmatched junction nucleotides: 11. There are 17 residues in the CDR3. The germline V gene encodes CDR1 MGHRA and CDR2 YSYEKL. This clonotype was sampled from a human donor in good health (CMV status not recorded). Some clones in this sample may be carry-over from other donors' samples. This rearrangement joins TRBV4-1 to TRBJ1-2; 9 nucleotides agree with TRBD1. Sequenced sample: CD8+ T cells from PBMCs. CDR3 DNA sequence: TGCGCCAGCAGCCGAGTCTCCTGGGGACAGGGAAACTATGGCTACACCTTC. This translates into CASSRVSWGQGNYGYTF.